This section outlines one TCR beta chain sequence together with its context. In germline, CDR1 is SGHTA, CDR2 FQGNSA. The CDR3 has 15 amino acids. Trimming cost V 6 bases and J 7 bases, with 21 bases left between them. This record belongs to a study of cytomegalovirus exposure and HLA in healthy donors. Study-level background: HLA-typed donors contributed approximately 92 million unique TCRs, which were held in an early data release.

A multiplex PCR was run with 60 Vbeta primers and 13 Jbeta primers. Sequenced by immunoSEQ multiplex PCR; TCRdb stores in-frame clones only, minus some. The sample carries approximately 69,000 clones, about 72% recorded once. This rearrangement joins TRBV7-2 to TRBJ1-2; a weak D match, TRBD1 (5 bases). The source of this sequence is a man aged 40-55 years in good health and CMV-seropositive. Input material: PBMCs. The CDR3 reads CASSSRGDPYSGYTF. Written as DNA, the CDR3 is TGTGCCAGCAGTTCCCGCGGGGACCCATATTCTGGCTACACCTTC.